The sequence of this TCR beta chain was determined in a study of cytomegalovirus exposure and HLA in healthy donors. Donors came from a validation cohort of approximately 110 subjects, distinct from the first 666-subject cohort. As for this clone: Its antigen is not known.

Points from the study as a whole: Reports indicated that the classifier achieved high specificity and sensitivity in diagnosing cytomegalovirus status. Altogether, 150 or so TCR beta chains were recorded as cytomegalovirus-associated.

Produced via immunoSEQ multiplex PCR; TCRdb's table is partial and in-frame only. The repertoire has about 56,000 clones, 89% of them found once; the top ten carry roughly 15%. The V gene end was trimmed by 6 bases and the J gene end by 6 bases; junction bases not matched to a gene: 8. Germline V gene sequence: CDR1 MDHEN, CDR2 SYDVKM. This CDR3 comprises 14 residues. The gene calls are TRBV28 and TRBJ1-1, with TRBD1 identical over 9 bases. The clonotype was recovered from a woman under 30 in good health and CMV-seronegative. Sequenced sample: PBMCs. The CDR3 DNA follows: TGTGCCAGCAGGTCCGGGACAGGGATCGCTGAAGCTTTCTTT. Its protein is CASRSGTGIAEAFF.